A selection of T cell receptor beta chains follows, all from one sample in a study of shared clonotypes between healthy human individuals. Data came from immunoSEQ multiplex PCR; TCRdb stores just in-frame clones and leaves some out. Found here are about 2 million clones, about 95% of them singletons; the top ten hold under 1.5%. The sequencing sample was made of naive CD8+ T cells sorted from blood. These receptors came from a man between 18 and 29 years old in good health. The CDR3 runs from the conserved cysteine through the conserved F or W. A D gene is named only where the DNA matches it firmly. Where a row states a size, it is once, few, many or the class of an expanded clone; other rows omit it.

clone size	V gene	D gene	J gene	CDR3 DNA	CDR3 protein
.	TRBV28	TRBD2	TRBJ2-7	TGTGCCAGCAGTCCCGTAGCGGGGCCCTACGAGCAGTACTTC	CASSPVAGPYEQYF
few	TRBV30	.	TRBJ1-1	TGTGCCTGGAGTGAGGGGCTGGAAGCTTTCTTT	CAWSEGLEAFF
.	TRBV6-5	TRBD1	TRBJ2-7	TGTGCCAGCAGTTACCGACAGGGTACCTACGAGCAGTACTTC	CASSYRQGTYEQYF
.	TRBV7-9	TRBD2	TRBJ2-1	TGTGCCAGCAGTCTGGCGGGGGACAATGAGCAGTTCTTC	CASSLAGDNEQFF
.	TRBV4-1	.	TRBJ2-7	TGCGCCAGCAGCCACAGGGGAACTACCTACGAGCAGTACTTC	CASSHRGTTYEQYF
.	TRBV28	.	TRBJ2-7	TGTGCCAGCAGTTTATCGGGGGTCTACGAGCAGTACTTC	CASSLSGVYEQYF
.	TRBV30	.	TRBJ2-7	TGTGCCTGGAGTGTACCGTCTAGCGAAGCCTACGAGCAGTACTTC	CAWSVPSSEAYEQYF
.	TRBV27	TRBD2	TRBJ2-1	TGTGCCAGCTCTTATCGGACTAGCGGGGTGTACAATGAGCAGTTCTTC	CASSYRTSGVYNEQFF
.	TRBV6-4	TRBD1	TRBJ1-2	TGTGCCAGCAGCGTCGGGACAGGGAATCTCCAGACTCATGGCTACACCTTC	CASSVGTGNLQTHGYTF
.	TRBV28	TRBD2	TRBJ2-1	TGTGCCAGCAGTTTAAGGGGACTAGCGGGAGGGCCGGGGAATGAGCAGTTCTTC	CASSLRGLAGGPGNEQFF
.	TRBV2	.	TRBJ1-1	TGTGCCAGCAGTGAGTGGGGGGCTGAAGCTTTCTTT	CASSEWGAEAFF
once	TRBV6-1	.	TRBJ2-3	TGTGCCAGCAGTGAAGCGGGGCGCGATACGCAGTATTTT	CASSEAGRDTQYF
.	TRBV7-9	.	TRBJ1-1	TGTGCCAGCAGCTTAGCGGACAGTAACACTGAAGCTTTCTTT	CASSLADSNTEAFF
.	TRBV6-6	TRBD1	TRBJ2-1	TGTGCCAGCCGACAGGGAGTTGACAATGAGCAGTTCTTC	CASRQGVDNEQFF
.	TRBV5-4	.	TRBJ1-1	TGTGCTATTGGGGGGAACACTGAAGCTTTCTTT	CAIGGNTEAFF
.	TRBV29-1	.	TRBJ1-3	TGCAGCGTTGAAGATCCCTCCAGGGCCGGAAACACCATATATTTT	CSVEDPSRAGNTIYF
.	TRBV10-3	.	TRBJ2-4	TGTGCCATCAGTGAGTCAGTCGGGACAGGGACTAGTAACATTCAGTACTTC	CAISESVGTGTSNIQYF
.	TRBV9	TRBD2	TRBJ2-2	TGTGCCAGCAGCCCGCGGGAGGGAGGTGGATACGGGGAGCTGTTTTTT	CASSPREGGGYGELFF
.	TRBV9	TRBD1	TRBJ1-1	TGTGCCAGCACAGGGGGAGACAACACTGAAGCTTTCTTT	CASTGGDNTEAFF
few	TRBV29-1	TRBD1	TRBJ1-1	TGCAGCGTAGGACAGGGATTAGGGAACACTGAAGCTTTCTTT	CSVGQGLGNTEAFF
.	TRBV7-8	TRBD2	TRBJ2-1	TGTGCCAGCAGCTTAGCGCTAGCGGGGGTCGCCTACAATGAGCAGTTCTTC	CASSLALAGVAYNEQFF
.	TRBV19	.	TRBJ2-1	TGTGCCAGTAGTCAGACAGGTTACAATGAGCAGTTCTTC	CASSQTGYNEQFF
.	TRBV15	TRBD1	TRBJ1-1	TGTGCCACCAGCGAATCGACAGGGGTGGACACTGAAGCTTTCTTT	CATSESTGVDTEAFF
.	TRBV9	TRBD1	TRBJ2-7	TGTGCCAGCAGCGCCGGGACAGGGAGGTCCTACGAGCAGTACTTC	CASSAGTGRSYEQYF
.	TRBV6-5	.	TRBJ2-7	TGTGCCAGCAGTTACTCCTCTGGTCAGAACTCCTACGAGCAGTACTTC	CASSYSSGQNSYEQYF
.	TRBV12-1	.	TRBJ1-2	TGTGCCAGCAGTTTTCCCCGGGGACAGGAGTACAGACGACGCCCTAACAACTATGGCTACACCTTC	CASSFPRGQEYRRRPNNYGYTF
.	TRBV10-1	.	TRBJ1-5	TGCGCCAGGCCAGGCGGGTACAGCAATCAGCCCCAGCATTTT	CARPGGYSNQPQHF
.	TRBV19	.	TRBJ2-7	TGTGCCAGTAGTATAGCCCCCCAGTACGAGCAGTACTTC	CASSIAPQYEQYF
few	TRBV10-3	.	TRBJ2-1	TGTGCCATCAGTGGGGGGGAAGGGGAAGTTTACAATGAGCAGTTCTTC	CAISGGEGEVYNEQFF
few	TRBV9	.	TRBJ1-5	TGTGCCAGCAGCGTAGGGGGGAGCAATCAGCCCCAGCATTTT	CASSVGGSNQPQHF
.	TRBV4-3	TRBD1	TRBJ2-7	TGCGCCAGCAGCCCGACAGGGGGTGTCTACGAGCAGTACTTC	CASSPTGGVYEQYF
.	TRBV15	.	TRBJ2-7	TGTGCCACCAGCAGAGCGGCGGGCGAGCAGTACTTC	CATSRAAGEQYF
.	TRBV6-6	.	TRBJ1-2	TGTGCCAGCAGGGGGGCGATCGGCGAGGGGTCGGATGGCTACACCTTC	CASRGAIGEGSDGYTF
.	TRBV27	.	TRBJ1-5	TGTGCCAGCAGTTTGACGGGCCCCAGTTTAGCGCCCCAGCATTTT	CASSLTGPSLAPQHF
.	TRBV9	TRBD2	TRBJ2-7	TGTGCCAGCAGCGCCGGACTAGTTGGGGTTCACGAGCAGTACTTC	CASSAGLVGVHEQYF
.	TRBV6-5	TRBD2	TRBJ2-5	TGTGCCAGCAGCCTACTAGCGGGAGGAGGGGAGACCCAGTACTTC	CASSLLAGGGETQYF
once	TRBV10-2	TRBD2	TRBJ2-7	TGCGCCAGCAGGACCGGGACTAGCGGGGACGAGCAGTACTTC	CASRTGTSGDEQYF
.	TRBV6-6	TRBD2	TRBJ2-5	TGTGCCAGCAGTTACCCGGGACTAGCGGGAGAAGAGACCCAGTACTTC	CASSYPGLAGEETQYF
once	TRBV4-1	.	TRBJ2-1	TGCGCCAGCAGCCAAGCCCCCAGTCGTGGCGATGAGCAGTTCTTC	CASSQAPSRGDEQFF
.	TRBV4-1	TRBD1	TRBJ2-5	TGCGCCAGCAGCCAGCTGACAGGGGGCGGGGAGACCCAGTACTTC	CASSQLTGGGETQYF
.	TRBV4-1	.	TRBJ2-5	TGCGCCAGCAGCCGACGTAAAGATCTGGAGACCCAGTACTTC	CASSRRKDLETQYF
.	TRBV7-8	TRBD2	TRBJ2-7	TGTGCCAGCAGCAGACCGACTAGCGGATTCTACGAGCAGTACTTC	CASSRPTSGFYEQYF
.	TRBV4-2	TRBD1	TRBJ2-7	TGTGCCAGCAGCCTTCGGACAGGGGGCGCGGACGAGCAGTACTTC	CASSLRTGGADEQYF
once	TRBV7-9	.	TRBJ1-3	TGTGCCAGCCCGAGGGGGAACGCTGGAAACACCATATATTTT	CASPRGNAGNTIYF
.	TRBV7-9	TRBD1	TRBJ2-7	TGTGCCAGCAGCTGGACAGGGGACGACTACGAGCAGTACTTC	CASSWTGDDYEQYF
.	TRBV6-6	TRBD1	TRBJ2-7	TGTGCCAGCAGTTATTCCGGGACAGGCTACGAGCAGTACTTC	CASSYSGTGYEQYF
.	TRBV13	TRBD1	TRBJ1-1	TGTGCCAGCTCGTTCACGGGGAGGGGGCGTGGGAACACTGAAGCTTTCTTT	CASSFTGRGRGNTEAFF
.	TRBV7-9	.	TRBJ2-1	TGTGCCAGCAGCCTAGGGATAGTGCCAAGTGGGCAGTTCTTC	CASSLGIVPSGQFF
.	TRBV30	.	TRBJ2-5	TGTGCCTGGACGAGGGATCAAGAGACCCAGTACTTC	CAWTRDQETQYF
.	TRBV14	.	TRBJ1-6	TGTGCCAGCAGCCCGAGGACAGAATATAATTCACCCCTCCACTTT	CASSPRTEYNSPLHF
.	TRBV7-9	TRBD2	TRBJ2-3	TGTGCCAGCCAAGTACTAGCGGGAGTGGAAGATACGCAGTATTTT	CASQVLAGVEDTQYF
.	TRBV2	TRBD1	TRBJ1-1	TGTGCCAGCACACCAGGGGGGGTTAACACTGAAGCTTTCTTT	CASTPGGVNTEAFF
.	TRBV27	TRBD1	TRBJ1-2	TGTGCCAGCAGTTCACCCGGACAGGGGGCCTATGGCTACACCTTC	CASSSPGQGAYGYTF
.	TRBV9	TRBD1	TRBJ1-1	TGTGCCAGCGGACGGACAGGGGGAATCACTGAAGCTTTCTTT	CASGRTGGITEAFF